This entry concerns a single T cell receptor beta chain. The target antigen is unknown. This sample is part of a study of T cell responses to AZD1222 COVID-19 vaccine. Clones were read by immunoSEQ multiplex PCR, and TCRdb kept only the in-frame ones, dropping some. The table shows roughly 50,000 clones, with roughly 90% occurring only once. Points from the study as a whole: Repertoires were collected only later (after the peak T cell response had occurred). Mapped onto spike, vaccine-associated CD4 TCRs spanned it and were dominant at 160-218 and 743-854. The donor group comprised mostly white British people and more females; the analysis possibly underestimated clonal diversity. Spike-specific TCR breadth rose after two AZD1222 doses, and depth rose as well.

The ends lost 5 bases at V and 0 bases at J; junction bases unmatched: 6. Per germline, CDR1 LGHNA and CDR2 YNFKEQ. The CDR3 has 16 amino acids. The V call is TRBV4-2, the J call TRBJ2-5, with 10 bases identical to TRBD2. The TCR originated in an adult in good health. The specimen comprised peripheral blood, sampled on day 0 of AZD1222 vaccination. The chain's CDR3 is CASSFATSGDQETQYF. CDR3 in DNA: TGTGCCAGCAGCTTCGCTACTAGCGGGGACCAAGAGACCCAGTACTTC.